In this sample, the clone carrying this T cell receptor (beta chain) turned up once. The Seattle site enrolled patients during active infection and followed them longitudinally. The CDR3 sequence is 15 residues long. Deletions cut 2 bases from V and 1 base from J, with 12 bases between. Germline CDR1 and CDR2: SGHRS and YFSETQ. This sample stems from a study of blood T cell repertoires in COVID-19. Study overall: Samples representing acute and convalescent COVID-19 were sourced from the United States, Italy and Spain. PBMCs, B-cell-depleted T cells, or T cells were the source of the cDNA or gDNA that made up the material.

In the study's own analysis: Amplification of reference gene primers was used by the study to estimate nucleated cell counts. Profiling relied on immunoSEQ multiplex PCR, and the TCRdb table lists in-frame clones only, not all of them. The DNA gave D and trimming, while V, J and clone size come from that table. Here the sample spans a few hundred thousand clones, more than 80% being singletons. Sequenced input: peripheral blood. This sequence originates from a woman in her thirties with COVID-19, enrolled during active disease. The V and J genes are TRBV5-1 and TRBJ1-1; perhaps TRBD1 as D (5 bases). CDR3 nucleotide sequence: TGCGCCAGCAGCTTCGTGGGGGGTACGAACACTGAAGCTTTCTTT. Encoded protein: CASSFVGGTNTEAFF.